The 15 T cell receptor beta chains reported below all come from one sample, sequenced in a study of response to subunit inactivated influenza vaccine. TCRdb ran MiXCR on the RT-PCR reads and lists one entry per CDR3 protein. This table holds about 530,000 distinct CDR3 sequences, approximately 12% found once. The sequences come from PBMCs from blood, collected roughly 47 days after vaccination. The receptors were gathered from a man aged 45-65 years who received an inactivated influenza vaccine.

In this sample, this clonotype turned up many times. The rearrangement links TRBV12-3 or TRBV12-4 to TRBJ1-2, with 7 positions matching TRBD1. The CDR3 contains 13 residues. With 4 bases clipped from V and 7 bases from J, the junction kept 6 bases outside the gene matches. The CDR3 region has the DNA TGTGCCAGCAGTTCGCGGACAGGATCTGGCTACACCTTC. Encoded protein: CASSSRTGSGYTF.

This clonotype has only a few counts. The V gene is TRBV30, the J gene TRBJ2-5, with a weak D call TRBD2 (6 bases). From germline, CDR1 is GTSNPN and CDR2 SVGIG (reference sequence). Trimming cost V 4 bases and J 4 bases, with 7 bases left between them. The CDR3 is 11 amino acids. The CDR3: CAWTSAETQYF. CDR3 in DNA: TGTGCCTGGACTAGCGCAGAGACCCAGTACTTC.

V is TRBV5-1 and J is TRBJ1-1; D unclear. Germline-derived CDR1 and CDR2 are SGHRS and YFSETQ. V lost 1 base to trimming and J lost 6 bases, with 16 bases between them. This CDR3 spans 15 amino acids. CDR3 sequence: CASSLFTRGSAEAFF. Written as DNA, the CDR3 is TGCGCCAGCAGCTTGTTTACACGCGGTTCGGCTGAAGCTTTCTTT.

Ten or more counts support this clonotype. The chain carries TRBV7-2 and TRBJ2-7; unclear D gene. V lost 1 base and J lost 0, with 10 bases in between. Germline assignment: CDR1 SGHTA and CDR2 FQGNSA. This CDR3 region has 15 residues. This chain's CDR3 is CASSLGPPGSYEQYF. The CDR3 DNA sequence: TGTGCCAGCAGCTTAGGGCCTCCTGGCTCCTACGAGCAGTACTTC.

This clonotype occurred many times. The chain employs TRBV12-3 or TRBV12-4 and TRBJ1-5; D is unclear. Trimming left V 6 bases short and J 4 bases short, with 10 bases between. The CDR3 runs 13 residues. CDR3 residues: CASSLLGNQPQHF. The CDR3 bases are TGTGCCAGCAGCCTTTTGGGGAATCAGCCCCAGCATTTT.

This clonotype has a count of ten or more. The CDR3 region has the DNA TGTGCCAGCAGCCATCGGACTAGCGGGGGGACCCGAGGTACCGGGGAGCTGTTTTTT. It encodes CASSHRTSGGTRGTGELFF. The chain employs TRBV4-2 and TRBJ2-2, with 14 nucleotides matching TRBD2. V was clipped by 3 bases and J by 5 bases; unmatched bases: 11. Germline-derived CDR1 and CDR2 are LGHNA and YNFKEQ. The CDR3 is 19 residues long.

This clonotype has more than one count but fewer than ten. The rearrangement uses TRBV20-1 and TRBJ2-1; 7 nucleotides match TRBD2. V gave up 4 bases and J gave up 9 bases; unmatched junction bases: 15. Germline V gene data show CDR1 as DFQATT and CDR2 as SNEGSKA (reference sequence). The CDR3 totals 15 residues. The CDR3 here is CSANGLDLRVVEQFF. The CDR3 DNA sequence: TGCAGTGCTAATGGACTAGATTTACGTGTGGTTGAGCAGTTCTTC.

The chain recombines TRBV24-1 with TRBJ2-5; 9 nucleotides line up with TRBD1. CDR3 size: 12 residues. Germline CDR1 and CDR2: KGHDR and SFDVKD. Trimming took 6 bases from V and 8 from J; bases not matched to a gene: 3. CDR3 in amino acids: CATSPGQGTQYF. CDR3 coding DNA: TGTGCCACCAGTCCGGGACAGGGAACCCAGTACTTC.

This rearrangement joins TRBV5-5 to TRBJ2-1; TRBD1 or TRBD2 may be the D gene (6 bases each). The CDR3 is 15 amino acids. Germline loops: CDR1 SGHKS, CDR2 YYEKEE (reference sequence). V lost 4 bases, J lost 4 bases, and 15 bases lay in between. The CDR3 here is CASSLEGGRYNEQFF. As DNA, the CDR3 is TGTGCCAGCAGCCTAGAGGGGGGTCGATACAATGAGCAGTTCTTC.

This clonotype has just a few counts. The J gene is TRBJ1-2, the V gene TRBV5-5; no clear D gene. The germline V and J ends were trimmed by 4 bases and 6 bases, with 16 bases remaining between them. Germline CDR1 reads SGHKS; CDR2 reads YYEKEE (reference sequence). This CDR3 comprises 14 residues. The CDR3 DNA follows: TGTGCCAGCAGCCAAGAACGGGCCTTTGATGGCTACACCTTC. Translation: CASSQERAFDGYTF.

This clonotype was detected ten times or more. The V and J genes are TRBV4-1 and TRBJ2-1; TRBD2 aligns across 7 bases. With 1 base clipped from V and 8 bases from J, the junction kept 20 bases outside the gene matches. CDR1 and CDR2 from the germline V gene are MGHRA and YSYEKL. The CDR3 covers 19 residues. This CDR3 is CASSQGLQLTGGLRDEQFF. The CDR3 coding sequence is TGCGCCAGCAGCCAAGGCCTCCAGTTGACGGGGGGACTTCGGGATGAGCAGTTCTTC.

The chain couples TRBV29-1 to TRBJ1-1, with TRBD1 identical over 9 bases. V was clipped by 6 bases and J by 1 base; unmatched bases: 12. Germline lookup yields CDR1 SQVTM and CDR2 ANQGSEA. The CDR3 loop spans 16 amino acids. This chain's CDR3 is CSVHRGPGQWNTEAFF. The CDR3 bases are TGCAGCGTCCACAGGGGGCCAGGGCAATGGAACACTGAAGCTTTCTTT.

This clonotype was recorded a few times. The V gene is TRBV10-3, the J gene TRBJ2-3; TRBD1 is a possible D gene (5 bases). V lost 0 bases to trimming and J lost 6 bases, with 13 bases between them. The CDR3 runs 15 residues. The germline CDR1 and CDR2 sequences are ENHRY and SYGVKD. The CDR3, as DNA: TGTGCCATCAGTGAGTCGCGGCAGGGTCTGGATACGCAGTATTTT. Amino acid sequence: CAISESRQGLDTQYF.

At least ten counts were recorded for this clonotype. The genes are TRBV6-2 or TRBV6-3 and TRBJ2-2; 13 positions match TRBD2. The CDR3 consists of 19 residues. Losses at the gene ends were 0 bases for V and 0 bases for J; bases not matched to a gene: 4. Germline V gives CDR1 MNHEY, CDR2 SVGEGT. The CDR3 sequence is CASSYSLLAGGSNTGELFF. CDR3 bases: TGTGCCAGCAGTTACTCGCTACTAGCGGGAGGGTCGAACACCGGGGAGCTGTTTTTT.

The chain combines TRBV4-2 with TRBJ1-4, with D maybe TRBD1 (6 bases). V was shortened by 1 base and J by 8 bases, with 14 bases between the two germline ends. Per the germline V gene, CDR1 is LGHNA and CDR2 is YNFKEQ. CDR3 length: 15 residues. CDR3 protein: CASSQAGGRGEKLFF. Here the CDR3 DNA reads TGTGCCAGCAGCCAAGCGGGGGGGCGCGGGGAAAAACTGTTTTTT.